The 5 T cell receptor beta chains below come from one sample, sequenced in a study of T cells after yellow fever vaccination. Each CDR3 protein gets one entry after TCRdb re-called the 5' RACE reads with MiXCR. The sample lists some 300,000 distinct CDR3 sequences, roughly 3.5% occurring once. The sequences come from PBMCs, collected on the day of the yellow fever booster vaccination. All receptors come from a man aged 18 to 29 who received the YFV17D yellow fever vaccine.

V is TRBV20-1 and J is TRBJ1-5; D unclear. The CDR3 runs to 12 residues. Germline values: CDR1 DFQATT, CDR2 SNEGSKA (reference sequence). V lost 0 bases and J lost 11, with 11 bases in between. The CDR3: CSARDTRSAQHF. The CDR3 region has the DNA TGCAGTGCTAGAGATACCAGGTCGGCCCAGCATTTT.

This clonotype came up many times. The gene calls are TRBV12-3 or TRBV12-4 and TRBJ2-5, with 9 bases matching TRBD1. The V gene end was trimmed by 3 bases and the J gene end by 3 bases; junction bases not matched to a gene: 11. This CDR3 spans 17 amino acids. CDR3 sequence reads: CASSFYAGGTGKETQYF. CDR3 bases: TGTGCCAGCAGTTTTTATGCGGGCGGGACAGGGAAAGAGACCCAGTACTTC.

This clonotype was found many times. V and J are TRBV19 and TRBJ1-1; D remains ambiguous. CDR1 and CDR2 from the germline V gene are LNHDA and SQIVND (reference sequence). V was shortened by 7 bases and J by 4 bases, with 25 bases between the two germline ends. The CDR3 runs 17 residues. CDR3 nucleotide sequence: TGTGCCAGTAAGAGTTCCGGGCTGGTTTTTGGTGGCACTGAAGCTTTCTTT. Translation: CASKSSGLVFGGTEAFF.

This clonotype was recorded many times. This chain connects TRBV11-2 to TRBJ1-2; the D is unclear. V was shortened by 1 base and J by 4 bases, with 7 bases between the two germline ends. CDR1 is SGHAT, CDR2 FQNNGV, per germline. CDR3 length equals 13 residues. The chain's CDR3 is CASSLGRAYGYTF. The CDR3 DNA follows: TGTGCCAGCAGCTTAGGCAGAGCCTATGGCTACACCTTC. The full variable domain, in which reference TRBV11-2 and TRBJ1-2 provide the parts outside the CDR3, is EAGVAQSPRYKIIEKRQSVAFWCNPISGHATLYWYQQILGQGPKLLIQFQNNGVVDDSQLPKDRFSAERLKGVDSTLKIQPAKLEDSAVYLCASSLGRAYGYTFGSGTRLTVV.

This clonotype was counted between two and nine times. CDR3 region: CASTGGDHYNEQFF. In DNA form, the CDR3 reads TGTGCCAGCACTGGCGGGGATCACTACAATGAGCAGTTCTTC. This chain links TRBV7-9 with TRBJ2-1; possibly TRBD2 for D (6 bases). CDR3 size: 14 residues. The germline V gene has CDR1 SEHNR and CDR2 FQNEAQ (reference sequence). V lost 7 bases and J lost 3, with 13 bases in between.